A single sample gave rise to the 25 T cell receptor beta chains below, sequenced in a study of CD8 T cells in Susac syndrome. Roughly 0.45 to 1 ug RNA was reverse transcribed with random hexamers. TCRdb re-analysed the immunoSEQ multiplex PCR reads in MiXCR, keeping a single row per CDR3 protein. Among roughly 130,000 distinct CDR3 sequences listed, roughly 95% were seen once. The specimen was CD4+ T cells from PBMCs. These receptors all stem from a human donor with Susac syndrome.

This chain links TRBV30 with TRBJ1-2, with 9 bases aligning to TRBD1. V trimming: 5 bases; J trimming: 5 bases; junction bases outside the gene matches: 12. The CDR3 is made up of 15 amino acids. Germline CDR1 GTSNPN, CDR2 SVGIG (reference sequence). CDR3 bases: TGTGCCTGGTTCCCAACAGGGGGCCTCGGGTATGGCTACACCTTC. Translation: CAWFPTGGLGYGYTF.

The chain is built from TRBV7-2 and TRBJ2-5; D call uncertain. This CDR3 spans 13 amino acids. Germline lookup yields CDR1 SGHTA and CDR2 FQGNSA. The V gene lost 4 bases and the J gene lost 6 bases, with 12 bases spanning the gap. CDR3 sequence reads: CASSSSRRQTQYF. The DNA of the CDR3 is TGTGCCAGCAGCTCTTCCCGAAGGCAGACCCAGTACTTC.

The V gene is TRBV19, the J gene TRBJ2-7, with TRBD2 identical over 7 bases. Germline V gene lookup returns CDR1 LNHDA and CDR2 SQIVND (reference sequence). V shed 5 bases, J shed 3 bases, and the junction held 4 bases outside the gene matches. This CDR3 region has 13 residues. CDR3 nucleotides: TGTGCCAGTAGTGTATCTAGCGGCTACGAGCAGTACTTC. Translation: CASSVSSGYEQYF.

The gene calls are TRBV9 and TRBJ2-5, with TRBD2 as a possible D gene (6 bases). The CDR3 is 15 amino acids. In germline, CDR1 is SGDLS, CDR2 YYNGEE. V was cut by 2 bases and J by 2 bases, with 13 bases left in between. CDR3 loop: CASSVQGGPQETQYF. The CDR3, as DNA: TGTGCCAGCAGCGTTCAGGGAGGTCCTCAAGAGACCCAGTACTTC.

CDR3 sequence reads: CASSQWGPTNEQFF. In DNA, the CDR3 is TGTGCCAGCAGCCAATGGGGTCCGACGAATGAGCAGTTCTTC. The V gene is TRBV3-1, the J gene TRBJ2-1; D remains ambiguous. This CDR3 is 14 amino acids long. The germline V gene has CDR1 LGHDT and CDR2 YNNKEL (reference sequence). V was pared by 2 bases and J by 7 bases, with 12 bases between.

V is TRBV7-2 and J is TRBJ2-1, with D unclear. The V gene lost 2 bases and the J gene lost 8 bases, with 7 bases spanning the gap. The CDR3 consists of 12 residues. The germline CDR1 and CDR2 sequences are SGHTA and FQGNSA. CDR3 bases: TGTGCCAGCAGCTTAAGCCGTGATGAGCAGTTCTTC. Its translation: CASSLSRDEQFF.

V gene TRBV29-1 combines with J gene TRBJ2-3; 7 bases fit TRBD1. This CDR3 spans 15 amino acids. V lost 6 bases, J lost 2 bases, and 11 bases stayed unmatched. Germline CDR1 and CDR2: SQVTM and ANQGSEA. In DNA form, the CDR3 reads TGCAGCGTCGCAAGACAGGGCAGCGCCACAGATACGCAGTATTTT. Protein product: CSVARQGSATDTQYF.

The DNA for the CDR3 is TGTGCCAGCACCGCCTCGGGGGAGAGCTATGGCTACACCTTC. Its protein product is CASTASGESYGYTF. This chain connects TRBV28 to TRBJ1-2, with D possibly TRBD1 on 5 matching bases. CDR3 length: 14 amino acids. V lost 7 bases and J 4 bases, leaving 16 bases between the germline ends. Germline V gene sequence: CDR1 MDHEN, CDR2 SYDVKM.

V gene TRBV20-1 combines with J gene TRBJ1-5; 7 nucleotides align to TRBD1. The CDR3 covers 14 residues. V lost 6 bases, J lost 3 bases, and 8 bases stayed unmatched. From germline, CDR1 is DFQATT and CDR2 SNEGSKA (reference sequence). As DNA, the CDR3 is TGCAGTGCAAAGGGACAGTCGGACAATCAGCCCCAGCATTTT. This encodes CSAKGQSDNQPQHF.

The rearrangement links TRBV7-8 to TRBJ2-7; 8 bases agree with TRBD2. The CDR3 is 14 amino acids. CDR1 is SGHVS and CDR2 is FQNEAQ in the germline V gene. Trimming removed 3 bases from V and 5 bases from J; junction bases left unmatched: 6. The CDR3 nucleotides are TGTGCCAGCAGCTTCCGGGAGGGCGTAGACGAGCAGTACTTC. It encodes CASSFREGVDEQYF.

The chain carries TRBV9 and TRBJ2-2; D uncertain. There are 12 residues in the CDR3. The germline V gene encodes CDR1 SGDLS and CDR2 YYNGEE. Trimming cost V 2 bases and J 8 bases, with 7 bases left between them. The CDR3 sequence is CASSVVGGELFF. CDR3 bases: TGTGCCAGCAGCGTGGTCGGAGGGGAGCTGTTTTTT.

The chain carries TRBV29-1 and TRBJ2-7; D is perhaps TRBD1 (7 bases). Germline V gene lookup returns CDR1 SQVTM and CDR2 ANQGSEA. V was cut by 2 bases and J by 1 base, with 12 bases left in between. This CDR3 has 14 residues. DNA for the CDR3: TGCAGCGTTGAATGGGCAGGGGGGTCCTACGAGCAGTACTTC. Translation gives CSVEWAGGSYEQYF.

V and J are TRBV28 and TRBJ2-5; no clear D gene. The ends were cut back, 2 bases at V and 2 bases at J, with 9 bases in the middle. From germline, CDR1 is MDHEN and CDR2 SYDVKM. CDR3 size: 14 residues. CDR3 sequence: CASSLAAAQETQYF. CDR3 in DNA: TGTGCCAGCAGTTTAGCTGCGGCGCAAGAGACCCAGTACTTC.

The chain links TRBV7-2 to TRBJ2-5, with 9 nucleotides matching TRBD2. Unmatched junction bases numbered 9, after V lost 5 bases and J lost 5 bases. The CDR3 runs 15 residues. CDR1 SGHTA and CDR2 FQGNSA come from the germline V gene. CDR3 nucleotides: TGTGCCAGCAGCAAGGAGGGACTAGCACTCGAGACCCAGTACTTC. It codes for CASSKEGLALETQYF.

V is TRBV4-2 and J is TRBJ2-5; 16 nucleotides match TRBD2. The CDR3 is 20 amino acids. V trimming: 4 bases; J trimming: 1 base; junction bases outside the gene matches: 12. Germline V gives CDR1 LGHNA, CDR2 YNFKEQ. The CDR3 region is CASSLRLPGLAGGTQETQYF. The DNA of the CDR3 is TGTGCCAGCAGCCTACGTCTTCCGGGACTAGCGGGAGGGACCCAAGAGACCCAGTACTTC.

The V call is TRBV12-3 or TRBV12-4, the J call TRBJ2-1, with 9 positions matching TRBD2. V lost 7 bases, J lost 8 bases, and 9 bases stayed unmatched. The CDR3 runs to 14 residues. The CDR3 sequence: CASIIAGAGDEQFF. CDR3 nucleotide sequence: TGTGCCAGCATCATAGCGGGAGCGGGGGATGAGCAGTTCTTC.

The chain combines TRBV7-9 with TRBJ2-7; D call uncertain. Germline CDR1 reads SEHNR; CDR2 reads FQNEAQ (reference sequence). The CDR3 length is 12 residues. V lost 1 base to trimming and J lost 2 bases, with 3 bases between them. CDR3: CASSLETYEQYF. The CDR3 DNA sequence: TGTGCCAGCAGCTTAGAGACCTACGAGCAGTACTTC. The full variable domain, with the rest looked up from reference TRBV7-9 and TRBJ2-7, is DTGVSQNPRHKITKRGQNVTFRCDPISEHNRLYWYRQTLGQGPEFLTYFQNEAQLEKSRLLSDRFSAERPKGSFSTLEIQRTEQGDSAMYLCASSLETYEQYFGPGTRLTVT.

The chain combines TRBV5-1 with TRBJ1-1; 8 bases match TRBD1. The germline gives CDR1 SGHRS, CDR2 YFSETQ. CDR3 size: 16 residues. With 4 bases clipped from V and 0 bases from J, the junction kept 8 bases outside the gene matches. The CDR3 protein is CASSVQGAGVNTEAFF. CDR3 nucleotides: TGCGCCAGCAGCGTCCAGGGGGCTGGGGTGAACACTGAAGCTTTCTTT. The full variable domain, its missing parts supplied by reference TRBV5-1 and TRBJ1-1, is KAGVTQTPRYLIKTRGQQVTLSCSPISGHRSVSWYQQTPGQGLQFLFEYFSETQRNKGNFPGRFSGRQFSNSRSEMNVSTLELGDSALYLCASSVQGAGVNTEAFFGQGTRLTVV.

A remark on this clonotype: One end of the junction does not line up with germline, which may come from a read error. The J gene is TRBJ2-7, the V gene TRBV5-1, with D tentatively TRBD1 or TRBD2 (6 bases each). The CDR3 covers 13 residues. Per germline, CDR1 SGHRS and CDR2 YFSETQ. CDR3 bases: TGTGCCAGCAGTTTAAAGGGGGGCTACGAGCAGTACTTC. This translates into CASSLKGGYEQYF. Variable domain in full (rest from reference TRBV5-1 and TRBJ2-7): KAGVTQTPRYLIKTRGQQVTLSCSPISGHRSVSWYQQTPGQGLQFLFEYFSETQRNKGNFPGRFSGRQFSNSRSEMNVSTLELGDSALYLCASSLKGGYEQYFGPGTRLTVT.

The rearrangement links TRBV29-1 to TRBJ2-3; D might be TRBD1 (5 bases). The CDR3 is 13 amino acids. The V end lost 4 bases, the J end lost 1 base, and 9 bases lay between the germline ends. From germline, CDR1 is SQVTM and CDR2 ANQGSEA. The CDR3, as DNA: TGCAGCGTTGTCAGGGCGGGCACAGATACGCAGTATTTT. Translating it yields CSVVRAGTDTQYF.

The chain has TRBV5-1 and TRBJ2-5; tentative D call: TRBD1 (6 bases). V was cut by 2 bases and J by 5 bases, with 13 bases left in between. The CDR3 is 14 residues long. Germline CDR1 reads SGHRS; CDR2 reads YFSETQ. The CDR3 bases are TGCGCCAGCAGCTTAAACGACAGGACGGAGACCCAGTACTTC. It yields the protein CASSLNDRTETQYF. The whole variable domain, remainder taken from reference TRBV5-1 and TRBJ2-5, is KAGVTQTPRYLIKTRGQQVTLSCSPISGHRSVSWYQQTPGQGLQFLFEYFSETQRNKGNFPGRFSGRQFSNSRSEMNVSTLELGDSALYLCASSLNDRTETQYFGPGTRLLVL.

V gene TRBV11-2 combines with J gene TRBJ2-2, with 7 nucleotides matching TRBD2. CDR3 length equals 15 residues. Germline CDR1 and CDR2: SGHAT and FQNNGV. Germline trimming cut 5 bases from V and 4 bases from J; bases unmatched to any gene: 7. The CDR3 DNA sequence: TGTGCCAGCAGCCCCCGACTAGCTGGCACCGGGGAGCTGTTTTTT. Its protein is CASSPRLAGTGELFF.

J is TRBJ1-5 and V is TRBV20-1; D is unclear. The CDR3 totals 14 residues. The V end was cut by 4 bases, the J end by 0 bases, with 10 bases between. The germline gives CDR1 DFQATT, CDR2 SNEGSKA (reference sequence). In nucleotides, the CDR3 is TGCAGTGCTACCGGGCCGCATAGCAATCAGCCCCAGCATTTT. Protein: CSATGPHSNQPQHF.

This clonotype was seen once. The rearrangement uses TRBV5-4 and TRBJ2-2; tentatively, D is TRBD2 (6 bases). V was clipped by 0 bases and J by 2 bases, with 14 bases between them. The CDR3 covers 17 residues. From germline, CDR1 is SGHNT and CDR2 YYREEE (reference sequence). In DNA, the CDR3 is TGTGCCAGCAGCTTGGCACGGACTAAAGGCAACACCGGGGAGCTGTTTTTT. Protein sequence: CASSLARTKGNTGELFF.

The chain recombines TRBV29-1 with TRBJ2-3; the D is unclear. The V gene's germline CDR1 is SQVTM and CDR2 ANQGSEA. There are 16 residues in the CDR3. Trimming pared 1 base from V and 0 bases from J, leaving 14 bases between. For the CDR3, the DNA is TGCAGCGTTGAAGCAGTACTGTTCGGTAGCACAGATACGCAGTATTTT. Translating it yields CSVEAVLFGSTDTQYF.